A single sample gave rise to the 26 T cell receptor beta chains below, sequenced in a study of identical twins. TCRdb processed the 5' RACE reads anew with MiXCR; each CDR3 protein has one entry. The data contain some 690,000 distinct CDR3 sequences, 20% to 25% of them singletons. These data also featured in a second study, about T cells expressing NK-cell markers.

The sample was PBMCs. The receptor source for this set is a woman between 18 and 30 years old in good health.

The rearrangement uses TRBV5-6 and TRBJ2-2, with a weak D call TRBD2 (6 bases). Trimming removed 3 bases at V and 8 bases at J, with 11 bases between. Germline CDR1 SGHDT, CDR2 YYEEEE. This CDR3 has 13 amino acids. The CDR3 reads CASSWAGPGELFF. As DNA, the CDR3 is TGTGCCAGCAGCTGGGCGGGGCCTGGGGAGCTGTTTTTT.

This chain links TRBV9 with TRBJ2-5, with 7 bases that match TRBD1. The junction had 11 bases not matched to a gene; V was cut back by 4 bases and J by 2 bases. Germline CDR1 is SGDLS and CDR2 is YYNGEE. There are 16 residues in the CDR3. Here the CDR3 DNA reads TGTGCCAGCAGCCCCGGTAATCAGGGGGTACAAGAGACCCAGTACTTC. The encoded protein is CASSPGNQGVQETQYF.

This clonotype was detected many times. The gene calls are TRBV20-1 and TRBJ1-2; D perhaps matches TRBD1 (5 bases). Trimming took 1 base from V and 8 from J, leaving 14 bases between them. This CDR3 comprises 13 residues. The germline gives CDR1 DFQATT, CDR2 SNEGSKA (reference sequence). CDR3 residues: CSARVGRAEGYTF. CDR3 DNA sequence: TGCAGTGCTAGAGTGGGCAGGGCGGAAGGCTACACCTTC.

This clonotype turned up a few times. The CDR3 here is CASAGGPTIDEQFF. CDR3 coding DNA: TGCGCCAGCGCCGGCGGTCCCACGATCGATGAGCAGTTCTTC. The genes are TRBV5-1 and TRBJ2-1; D not certain. CDR3 length: 14 amino acids. Germline CDR1 SGHRS, CDR2 YFSETQ. V was trimmed by 7 bases and J by 8 bases, leaving 19 bases between them.

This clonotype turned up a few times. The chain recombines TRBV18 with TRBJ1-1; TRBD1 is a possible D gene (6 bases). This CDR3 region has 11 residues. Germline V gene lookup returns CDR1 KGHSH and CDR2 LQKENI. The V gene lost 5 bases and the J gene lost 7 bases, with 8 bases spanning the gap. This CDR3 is CASSRQVEAFF. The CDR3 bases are TGTGCCAGCTCAAGACAGGTTGAAGCTTTCTTT. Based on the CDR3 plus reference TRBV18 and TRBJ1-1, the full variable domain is NAGVMQNPRHLVRRRGQEARLRCSPMKGHSHVYWYRQLPEEGLKFMVYLQKENIIDESGMPKERFSAEFPKEGPSILRIQQVVRGDSAAYFCASSRQVEAFFGQGTRLTVV.

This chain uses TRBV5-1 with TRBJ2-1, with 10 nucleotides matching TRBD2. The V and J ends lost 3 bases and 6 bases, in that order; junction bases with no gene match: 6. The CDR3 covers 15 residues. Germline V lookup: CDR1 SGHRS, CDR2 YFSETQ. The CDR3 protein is CASSSGLAEINEQFF. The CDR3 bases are TGCGCCAGCAGCTCCGGACTAGCGGAGATCAATGAGCAGTTCTTC.

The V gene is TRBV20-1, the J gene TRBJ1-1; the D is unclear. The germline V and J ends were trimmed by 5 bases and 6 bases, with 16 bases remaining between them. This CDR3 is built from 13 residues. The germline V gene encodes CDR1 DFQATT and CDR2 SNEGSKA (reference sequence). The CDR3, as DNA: TGCAGTGCTCCCGGGAGGGCTTACGCTGAAGCTTTCTTT. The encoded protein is CSAPGRAYAEAFF.

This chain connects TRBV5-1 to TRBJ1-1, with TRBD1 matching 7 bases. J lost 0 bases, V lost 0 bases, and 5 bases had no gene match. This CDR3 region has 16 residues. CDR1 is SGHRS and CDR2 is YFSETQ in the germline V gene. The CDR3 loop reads CASSLATGQMNTEAFF. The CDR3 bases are TGCGCCAGCAGCTTGGCCACGGGACAGATGAACACTGAAGCTTTCTTT.

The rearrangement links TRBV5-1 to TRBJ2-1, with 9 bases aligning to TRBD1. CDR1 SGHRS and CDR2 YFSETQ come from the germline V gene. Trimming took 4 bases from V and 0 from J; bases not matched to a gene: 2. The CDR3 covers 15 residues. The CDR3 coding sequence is TGCGCCAGCAGCGGGACAGGGAGCTCCTACAATGAGCAGTTCTTC. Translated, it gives CASSGTGSSYNEQFF.

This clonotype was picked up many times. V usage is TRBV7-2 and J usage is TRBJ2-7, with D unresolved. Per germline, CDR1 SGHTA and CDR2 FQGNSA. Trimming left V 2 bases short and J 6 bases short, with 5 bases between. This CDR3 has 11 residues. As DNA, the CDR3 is TGTGCCAGCAGCTTAAAGTTCGAGCAGTACTTC. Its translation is CASSLKFEQYF.

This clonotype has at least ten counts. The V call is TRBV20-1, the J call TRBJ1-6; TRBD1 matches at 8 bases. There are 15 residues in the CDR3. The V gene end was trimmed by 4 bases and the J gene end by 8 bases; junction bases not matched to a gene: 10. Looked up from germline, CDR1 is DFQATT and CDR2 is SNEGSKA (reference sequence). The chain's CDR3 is CSAISGGRLDSPLHF. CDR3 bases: TGCAGTGCTATCTCAGGGGGCCGCTTAGATTCACCCCTCCACTTT.

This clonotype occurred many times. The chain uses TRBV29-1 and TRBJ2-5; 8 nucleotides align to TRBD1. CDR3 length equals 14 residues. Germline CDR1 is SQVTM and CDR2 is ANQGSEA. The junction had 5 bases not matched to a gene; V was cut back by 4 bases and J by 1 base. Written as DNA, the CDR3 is TGCAGCGTTGGCCTCGGGACAGGCCAAGAGACCCAGTACTTC. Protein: CSVGLGTGQETQYF. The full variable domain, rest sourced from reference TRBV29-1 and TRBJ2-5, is SAVISQKPSRDICQRGTSLTIQCQVDSQVTMMFWYRQQPGQSLTLIATANQGSEATYESGFVIDKFPISRPNLTFSTLTVSNMSPEDSSIYLCSVGLGTGQETQYFGPGTRLLVL.

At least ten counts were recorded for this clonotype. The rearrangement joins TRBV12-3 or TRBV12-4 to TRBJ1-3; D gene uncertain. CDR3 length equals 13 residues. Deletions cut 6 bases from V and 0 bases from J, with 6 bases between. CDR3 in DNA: TGTGCCAGCAGCCTTATCTCTGGAAACACCATATATTTT. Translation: CASSLISGNTIYF.

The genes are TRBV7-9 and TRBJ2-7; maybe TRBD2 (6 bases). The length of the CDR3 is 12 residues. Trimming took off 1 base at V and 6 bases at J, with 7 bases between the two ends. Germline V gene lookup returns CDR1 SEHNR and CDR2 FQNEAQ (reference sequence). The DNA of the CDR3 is TGTGCCAGCAGCTTAGGGAGGGCCGAGCAGTACTTC. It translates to CASSLGRAEQYF. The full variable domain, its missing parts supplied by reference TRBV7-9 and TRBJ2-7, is DTGVSQNPRHKITKRGQNVTFRCDPISEHNRLYWYRQTLGQGPEFLTYFQNEAQLEKSRLLSDRFSAERPKGSFSTLEIQRTEQGDSAMYLCASSLGRAEQYFGPGTRLTVT.

The CDR3 DNA reads as TGCGCCAGCAGTTCCTTCGGGACAGCAGAAGAAAAACTGTTTTTT. Translating gives CASSSFGTAEEKLFF. The genes are TRBV5-1 and TRBJ1-4; TRBD1 aligns across 7 bases. The CDR3 sequence is 15 residues long. The J segment lost 8 bases and the V segment lost 5 bases, leaving 12 bases of the junction unmatched. CDR1 and CDR2 (germline): SGHRS, YFSETQ. Full variable domain (rest looked up from reference TRBV5-1 and TRBJ1-4): KAGVTQTPRYLIKTRGQQVTLSCSPISGHRSVSWYQQTPGQGLQFLFEYFSETQRNKGNFPGRFSGRQFSNSRSEMNVSTLELGDSALYLCASSSFGTAEEKLFFGSGTQLSVL.

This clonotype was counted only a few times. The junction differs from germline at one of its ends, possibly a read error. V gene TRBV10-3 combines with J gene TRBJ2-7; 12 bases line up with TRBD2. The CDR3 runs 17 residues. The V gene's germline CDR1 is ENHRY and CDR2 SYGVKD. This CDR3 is CAITETSGSEPSYEQYF. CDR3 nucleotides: TGTGCCATCACTGAGACTAGCGGGAGTGAGCCTTCCTACGAGCAGTACTTC.

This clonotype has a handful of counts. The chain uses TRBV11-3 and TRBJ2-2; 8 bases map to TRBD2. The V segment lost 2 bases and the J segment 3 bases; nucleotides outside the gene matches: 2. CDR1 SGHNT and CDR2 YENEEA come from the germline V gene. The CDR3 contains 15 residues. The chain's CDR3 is CASSLSGGDTGELFF. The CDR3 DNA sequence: TGTGCCAGCAGCTTAAGCGGGGGAGACACCGGGGAGCTGTTTTTT. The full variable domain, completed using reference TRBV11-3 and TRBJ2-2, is EAGVVQSPRYKIIEKKQPVAFWCNPISGHNTLYWYLQNLGQGPELLIRYENEEAVDDSQLPKDRFSAERLKGVDSTLKIQPAELGDSAVYLCASSLSGGDTGELFFGEGSRLTVL.

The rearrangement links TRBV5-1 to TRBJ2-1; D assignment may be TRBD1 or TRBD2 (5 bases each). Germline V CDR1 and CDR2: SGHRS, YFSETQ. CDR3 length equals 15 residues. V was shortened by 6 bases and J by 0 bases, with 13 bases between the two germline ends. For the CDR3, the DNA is TGCGCCAGCATCGACAGTACTAGCTCCTACAATGAGCAGTTCTTC. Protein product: CASIDSTSSYNEQFF.

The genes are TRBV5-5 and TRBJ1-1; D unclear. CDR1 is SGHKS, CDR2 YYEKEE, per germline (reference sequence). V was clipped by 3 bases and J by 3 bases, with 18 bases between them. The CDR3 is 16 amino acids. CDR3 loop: CASSSEPSFGHTEAFF. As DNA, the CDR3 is TGTGCCAGCAGCTCGGAACCCTCTTTCGGACACACTGAAGCTTTCTTT.

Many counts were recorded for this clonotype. The CDR3 bases are TGTGCCAGCACCTCCACCGGGGAGCTGTTTTTT. Translation: CASTSTGELFF. The genes are TRBV12-3 or TRBV12-4 and TRBJ2-2; D gene ambiguous. Trimming pared 7 bases from V and 4 bases from J, leaving 4 bases between. The CDR3 is 11 amino acids.

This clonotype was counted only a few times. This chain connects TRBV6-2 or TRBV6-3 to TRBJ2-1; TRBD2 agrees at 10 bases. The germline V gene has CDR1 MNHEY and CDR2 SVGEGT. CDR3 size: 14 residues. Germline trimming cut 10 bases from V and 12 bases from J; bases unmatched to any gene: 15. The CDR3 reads CATSTSGIRGGQFF. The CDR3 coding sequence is TGTGCCACCTCAACTAGCGGGATCCGGGGGGGGCAGTTCTTC.

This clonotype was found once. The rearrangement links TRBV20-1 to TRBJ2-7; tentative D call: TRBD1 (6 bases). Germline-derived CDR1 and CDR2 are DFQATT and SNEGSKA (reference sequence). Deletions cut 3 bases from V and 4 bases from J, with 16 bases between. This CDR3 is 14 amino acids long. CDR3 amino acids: CSARREQGRYEQYF. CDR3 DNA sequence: TGCAGTGCTAGGAGAGAACAGGGCAGGTACGAGCAGTACTTC.

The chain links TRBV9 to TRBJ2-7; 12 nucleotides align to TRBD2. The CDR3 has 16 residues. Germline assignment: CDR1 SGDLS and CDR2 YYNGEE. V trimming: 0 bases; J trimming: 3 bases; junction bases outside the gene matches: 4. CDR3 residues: CASSVGASGRVYEQYF. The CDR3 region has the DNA TGTGCCAGCAGCGTAGGGGCTAGCGGGAGGGTCTACGAGCAGTACTTC.

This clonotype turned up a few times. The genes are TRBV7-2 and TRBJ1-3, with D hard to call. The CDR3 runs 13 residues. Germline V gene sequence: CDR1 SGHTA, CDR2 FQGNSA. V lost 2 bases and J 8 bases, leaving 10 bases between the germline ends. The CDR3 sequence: CASSLRTTDTIYF. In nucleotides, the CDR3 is TGTGCCAGCAGCTTAAGAACGACTGACACCATATATTTT.

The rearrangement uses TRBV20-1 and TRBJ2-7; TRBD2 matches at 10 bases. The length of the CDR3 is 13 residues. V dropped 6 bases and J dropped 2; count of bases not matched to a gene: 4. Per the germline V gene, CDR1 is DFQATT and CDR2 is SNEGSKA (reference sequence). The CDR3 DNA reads TGCAGTGCCAGTAGCGGGGGGACCTACGAGCAGTACTTC. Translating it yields CSASSGGTYEQYF.

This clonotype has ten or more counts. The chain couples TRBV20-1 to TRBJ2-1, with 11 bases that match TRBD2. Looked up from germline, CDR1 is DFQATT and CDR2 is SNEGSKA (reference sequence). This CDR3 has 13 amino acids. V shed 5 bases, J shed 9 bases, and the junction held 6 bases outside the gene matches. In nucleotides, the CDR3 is TGCAGTGCTTCTAGCGGGGGGATCGGTGAGCAGTTCTTC. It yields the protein CSASSGGIGEQFF.